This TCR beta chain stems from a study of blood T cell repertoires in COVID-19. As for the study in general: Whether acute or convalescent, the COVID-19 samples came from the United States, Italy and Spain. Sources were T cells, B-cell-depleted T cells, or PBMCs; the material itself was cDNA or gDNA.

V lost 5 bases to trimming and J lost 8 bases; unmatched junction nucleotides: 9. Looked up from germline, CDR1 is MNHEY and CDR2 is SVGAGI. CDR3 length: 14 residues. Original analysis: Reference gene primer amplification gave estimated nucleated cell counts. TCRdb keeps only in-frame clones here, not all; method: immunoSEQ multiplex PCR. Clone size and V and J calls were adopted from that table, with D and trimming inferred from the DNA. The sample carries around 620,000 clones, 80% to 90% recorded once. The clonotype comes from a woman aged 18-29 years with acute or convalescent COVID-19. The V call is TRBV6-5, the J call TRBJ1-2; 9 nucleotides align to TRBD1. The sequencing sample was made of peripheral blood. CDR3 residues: CASSLQGARRGYTF. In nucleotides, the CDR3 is TGTGCCAGCAGTCTACAGGGGGCGCGGAGAGGCTACACCTTC.